The rows below give T cell receptor beta chains drawn from one sample of a study of response to subunit inactivated influenza vaccine. One entry per CDR3 protein, called by TCRdb with MiXCR from the RT-PCR reads. The repertoire includes 300,000 to 350,000 distinct CDR3 sequences, around a fifth of them detected once, and 10% to 13% sits in the top ten. The sequenced sample was PBMCs from blood, obtained approximately 20 months after vaccination. All receptors derive from a man between 45 and 75 years old who received an inactivated influenza vaccine. Both conserved end residues are part of each CDR3. Each record gives: CDR3 protein, CDR3 DNA, V gene, J gene, D gene, clone size. A D gene is named only where the DNA matches it firmly. Some rows mark clone size as missing; the rest say once, few, many or name a class of expanded clone.

CDR3 protein: CASSLQGPRSPLHF
CDR3 DNA: TGTGCCAGCAGCTTGCAGGGGCCGCGATCACCCCTCCACTTT
V gene: TRBV5-6
J gene: TRBJ1-6
D gene: NA
clone size: NA

CDR3 protein: CASSSTRGQGARGTEAFF
CDR3 DNA: TGCGCCAGCAGCTCCACCCGGGGACAGGGGGCGAGAGGCACTGAAGCTTTCTTT
V gene: TRBV5-1
J gene: TRBJ1-1
D gene: TRBD1
clone size: many

CDR3 protein: CASSGTTNEKLFF
CDR3 DNA: TGCGCCAGCAGCGGTACAACTAATGAAAAACTGTTTTTT
V gene: TRBV5-1
J gene: TRBJ1-4
D gene: NA
clone size: NA

CDR3 protein: CATRTVNEQFF
CDR3 DNA: TGTGCCACAAGGACCGTCAATGAGCAGTTCTTC
V gene: TRBV27
J gene: TRBJ2-1
D gene: NA
clone size: NA

CDR3 protein: CSAFSLAGDQETQYF
CDR3 DNA: TGCAGTGCTTTTTCCCTAGCGGGGGACCAAGAGACCCAGTACTTC
V gene: TRBV20-1
J gene: TRBJ2-5
D gene: TRBD2
clone size: once

CDR3 protein: CASSVALASGPGTQYF
CDR3 DNA: TGTGCCAGCAGCGTAGCTCTGGCTAGCGGACCGGGTACGCAGTATTTT
V gene: TRBV9
J gene: TRBJ2-3
D gene: TRBD2
clone size: NA

CDR3 protein: CATSDLGGTSYEQYF
CDR3 DNA: TGTGCCACCAGTGATTTAGGGGGCACCTCCTACGAGCAGTACTTC
V gene: TRBV24-1
J gene: TRBJ2-7
D gene: TRBD1
clone size: NA

CDR3 protein: CASSPRTGANSPLHF
CDR3 DNA: TGTGCCAGCAGTCCAAGGACAGGTGCTAATTCACCCCTCCACTTT
V gene: TRBV6-2/TRBV6-3
J gene: TRBJ1-6
D gene: TRBD1
clone size: NA

CDR3 protein: CASSLLGPDTQYF
CDR3 DNA: TGTGCCAGCAGCTTACTGGGACCTGATACGCAGTATTTT
V gene: TRBV7-2
J gene: TRBJ2-3
D gene: NA
clone size: NA

CDR3 protein: CASSFDRGSGYTF
CDR3 DNA: TGTGCCAGCAGCTTCGACAGGGGGAGCGGCTACACCTTC
V gene: TRBV7-9
J gene: TRBJ1-2
D gene: TRBD1
clone size: NA

CDR3 protein: CSARSGTSGGVETQYF
CDR3 DNA: TGCAGTGCGCGATCAGGGACTAGCGGGGGTGTGGAGACCCAGTACTTC
V gene: TRBV20-1
J gene: TRBJ2-5
D gene: TRBD2
clone size: few

CDR3 protein: CASSPGPSGAAWRPDYEQYF
CDR3 DNA: TGTGCCAGCAGCCCAGGCCCTAGCGGGGCCGCCTGGCGGCCAGACTACGAGCAGTACTTC
V gene: TRBV4-2
J gene: TRBJ2-7
D gene: TRBD2
clone size: NA

CDR3 protein: CASSLFVAANQPQHF
CDR3 DNA: TGTGCCAGCAGCTTATTTGTGGCAGCGAATCAGCCCCAGCATTTT
V gene: TRBV7-2
J gene: TRBJ1-5
D gene: NA
clone size: NA

CDR3 protein: CAIHEGRQNYGYTF
CDR3 DNA: TGTGCCATCCATGAAGGACGCCAGAACTATGGCTACACCTTC
V gene: TRBV10-3
J gene: TRBJ1-2
D gene: NA
clone size: NA

CDR3 protein: CASSLNLLRGEKLFF
CDR3 DNA: TGTGCCAGCAGTTTAAACCTGCTCAGAGGTGAAAAACTGTTTTTT
V gene: TRBV12-3/TRBV12-4
J gene: TRBJ1-4
D gene: NA
clone size: NA

CDR3 protein: CASSLFATENTGELFF
CDR3 DNA: TGTGCCAGCAGCCTGTTTGCGACGGAGAACACCGGGGAGCTGTTTTTT
V gene: TRBV4-2
J gene: TRBJ2-2
D gene: NA
clone size: few

CDR3 protein: CAISVGSNTGELFF
CDR3 DNA: TGTGCCATCAGTGTAGGGTCTAACACCGGGGAGCTGTTTTTT
V gene: TRBV10-3
J gene: TRBJ2-2
D gene: NA
clone size: NA

CDR3 protein: CASSKNRDLNNSPLHF
CDR3 DNA: TGTGCCAGCAGCAAAAACCGGGACCTGAATAATTCACCCCTCCACTTT
V gene: TRBV21-1
J gene: TRBJ1-6
D gene: NA
clone size: NA

CDR3 protein: CASSLRRGDTGQGHQNYGYTF
CDR3 DNA: TGTGCCAGCAGCTTAAGGAGGGGGGACACAGGACAGGGACACCAAAACTATGGCTACACCTTC
V gene: TRBV7-3
J gene: TRBJ1-2
D gene: TRBD1
clone size: NA

CDR3 protein: CASSVYRVIETQYF
CDR3 DNA: TGTGCCAGCAGTGTCTACAGGGTGATCGAGACCCAGTACTTC
V gene: TRBV12-3/TRBV12-4
J gene: TRBJ2-5
D gene: NA
clone size: NA

CDR3 protein: CSVEGGGPSYGYTF
CDR3 DNA: TGCAGCGTTGAAGGCGGGGGCCCCAGCTATGGCTACACCTTC
V gene: TRBV29-1
J gene: TRBJ1-2
D gene: NA
clone size: few

CDR3 protein: CASSFPPGEDYGYTF
CDR3 DNA: TGTGCCAGCAGTTTCCCCCCGGGGGAAGACTATGGCTACACCTTC
V gene: TRBV28
J gene: TRBJ1-2
D gene: NA
clone size: NA

CDR3 protein: CATSRDFVPGQGKNQPQHF
CDR3 DNA: TGTGCCACCAGCAGAGATTTCGTGCCTGGACAGGGGAAAAATCAGCCCCAGCATTTT
V gene: TRBV15
J gene: TRBJ1-5
D gene: TRBD1
clone size: few

CDR3 protein: CSARRRAVYEQYF
CDR3 DNA: TGCAGTGCCAGACGCAGGGCGGTTTACGAGCAGTACTTC
V gene: TRBV20-1
J gene: TRBJ2-7
D gene: NA
clone size: NA

CDR3 protein: CASSQGINEKLFF
CDR3 DNA: TGCGCCAGCAGCCAGGGGATTAATGAAAAACTGTTTTTT
V gene: TRBV4-1
J gene: TRBJ1-4
D gene: NA
clone size: many

CDR3 protein: CASSPLVTGELFF
CDR3 DNA: TGTGCCAGCTCCCCCCTTGTCACCGGGGAGCTGTTTTTT
V gene: TRBV18
J gene: TRBJ2-2
D gene: NA
clone size: NA

CDR3 protein: CASSKRETGNTIYF
CDR3 DNA: TGTGCCAGCAGCAAAAGAGAAACTGGAAACACCATATATTTT
V gene: TRBV3-1
J gene: TRBJ1-3
D gene: NA
clone size: many

CDR3 protein: CASSYFGTRDEQFF
CDR3 DNA: TGTGCCAGCAGTTACTTTGGGACTAGGGATGAGCAGTTCTTC
V gene: TRBV6-2/TRBV6-3
J gene: TRBJ2-1
D gene: TRBD2
clone size: few

CDR3 protein: CSAGTSRYNEQFF
CDR3 DNA: TGCAGCGCCGGGACTAGCAGATACAATGAGCAGTTCTTC
V gene: TRBV29-1
J gene: TRBJ2-1
D gene: TRBD2
clone size: NA

CDR3 protein: CASSQGSGYTF
CDR3 DNA: TGTGCCAGCAGTCAGGGGTCAGGCTACACCTTC
V gene: TRBV28
J gene: TRBJ1-2
D gene: NA
clone size: many

CDR3 protein: CASSLGDSFNSPLHF
CDR3 DNA: TGTGCCAGCAGCTTAGGGGACTCCTTCAATTCACCCCTCCACTTT
V gene: TRBV7-9
J gene: TRBJ1-6
D gene: NA
clone size: few

CDR3 protein: CASSLEINMNTEAFF
CDR3 DNA: TGTGCCAGCAGTTTGGAGATAAACATGAACACTGAAGCTTTCTTT
V gene: TRBV12-3/TRBV12-4
J gene: TRBJ1-1
D gene: NA
clone size: NA

CDR3 protein: CASSLVYEQYF
CDR3 DNA: TGTGCCAGCAGCTTGGTCTACGAGCAGTACTTC
V gene: TRBV11-2
J gene: TRBJ2-7
D gene: NA
clone size: many

CDR3 protein: CASSSHGIGAYSNQPQHF
CDR3 DNA: TGTGCCAGCAGTTCCCACGGAATCGGGGCCTATAGCAATCAGCCCCAGCATTTT
V gene: TRBV28
J gene: TRBJ1-5
D gene: NA
clone size: many

CDR3 protein: CASSEWRSDGYTF
CDR3 DNA: TGTGCCAGCAGTGAATGGAGGAGTGATGGCTACACCTTC
V gene: TRBV25-1
J gene: TRBJ1-2
D gene: NA
clone size: once

CDR3 protein: CASSTGGPTDTQYF
CDR3 DNA: TGTGCCAGCAGCACTGGCGGACCCACAGATACGCAGTATTTT
V gene: TRBV7-2
J gene: TRBJ2-3
D gene: NA
clone size: many

CDR3 protein: CASHTGGYGYTF
CDR3 DNA: TGTGCCAGCCATACAGGGGGCTATGGCTACACCTTC
V gene: TRBV6-5
J gene: TRBJ1-2
D gene: TRBD1
clone size: NA

CDR3 protein: CATSYSGTATDTQYF
CDR3 DNA: TGTGCCACCTCATATTCCGGGACAGCCACAGATACGCAGTATTTT
V gene: TRBV9
J gene: TRBJ2-3
D gene: TRBD1
clone size: NA

CDR3 protein: CASSLWTGGGETQYF
CDR3 DNA: TGTGCCAGCAGTTTATGGACAGGGGGCGGCGAGACCCAGTACTTC
V gene: TRBV12-3/TRBV12-4
J gene: TRBJ2-5
D gene: TRBD1
clone size: NA

CDR3 protein: CASSNTGSLYEQYF
CDR3 DNA: TGTGCCAGCAGTAACACCGGTTCCCTTTACGAGCAGTACTTC
V gene: TRBV25-1
J gene: TRBJ2-7
D gene: NA
clone size: NA

CDR3 protein: CASSLLDRSTGELFF
CDR3 DNA: TGCGCCAGCAGCTTATTGGACAGGAGCACCGGGGAGCTGTTTTTT
V gene: TRBV5-1
J gene: TRBJ2-2
D gene: TRBD1
clone size: NA

CDR3 protein: CASSPPVGTGWKTQYF
CDR3 DNA: TGTGCCAGCTCACCACCGGTTGGAACAGGGTGGAAGACCCAGTACTTC
V gene: TRBV18
J gene: TRBJ2-5
D gene: NA
clone size: many

CDR3 protein: CSARERYEQYF
CDR3 DNA: TGCAGTGCTAGAGAGAGGTACGAGCAGTACTTC
V gene: TRBV20-1
J gene: TRBJ2-7
D gene: NA
clone size: few

CDR3 protein: CASSLEGANSGNTIYF
CDR3 DNA: TGCGCCAGCAGCTTGGAAGGGGCAAACTCTGGAAACACCATATATTTT
V gene: TRBV5-1
J gene: TRBJ1-3
D gene: NA
clone size: NA

CDR3 protein: CASSFSGRRGYTF
CDR3 DNA: TGTGCCAGCAGTTTCTCAGGGAGACGAGGCTACACCTTC
V gene: TRBV12-3/TRBV12-4
J gene: TRBJ1-2
D gene: NA
clone size: NA

CDR3 protein: CASSQGRQGYEQYF
CDR3 DNA: TGCGCCAGCAGCCAAGGACGGCAGGGCTACGAGCAGTACTTC
V gene: TRBV4-1
J gene: TRBJ2-7
D gene: NA
clone size: NA

CDR3 protein: CASSQDYLVNTEAFF
CDR3 DNA: TGTGCCAGCAGCCAAGACTACCTGGTGAACACTGAAGCTTTCTTT
V gene: TRBV4-2
J gene: TRBJ1-1
D gene: NA
clone size: many

CDR3 protein: CASSALPNYEQYF
CDR3 DNA: TGTGCCAGCAGCGCTCTACCAAACTACGAGCAGTACTTC
V gene: TRBV7-2
J gene: TRBJ2-7
D gene: NA
clone size: few

CDR3 protein: CASSSTSRSSYEQYF
CDR3 DNA: TGTGCCAGCAGTTCGACTAGCCGCAGCTCCTACGAGCAGTACTTC
V gene: TRBV2
J gene: TRBJ2-7
D gene: TRBD2
clone size: NA

CDR3 protein: CASSRPREAGIMNTEAFF
CDR3 DNA: TGTGCCAGCAGTCGACCAAGGGAGGCAGGGATTATGAACACTGAAGCTTTCTTT
V gene: TRBV5-6
J gene: TRBJ1-1
D gene: NA
clone size: few

CDR3 protein: CASSNSGLLSEQYF
CDR3 DNA: TGTGCCAGCTCCAACTCGGGACTACTGTCCGAGCAGTACTTC
V gene: TRBV11-2
J gene: TRBJ2-7
D gene: TRBD2
clone size: NA

CDR3 protein: CASSTTDLGQENTEAFF
CDR3 DNA: TGTGCCAGCAGCACTACTGACCTTGGACAGGAGAACACTGAAGCTTTCTTT
V gene: TRBV6-2/TRBV6-3
J gene: TRBJ1-1
D gene: TRBD1
clone size: many

CDR3 protein: CASSSNTRDPSGSIWYEQYF
CDR3 DNA: TGTGCCAGCAGTTCAAATACGCGGGACCCTAGCGGGAGTATATGGTACGAGCAGTACTTC
V gene: TRBV6-2/TRBV6-3
J gene: TRBJ2-7
D gene: TRBD2
clone size: NA

CDR3 protein: CASSFWQRWDNTEAFF
CDR3 DNA: TGTGCCAGCAGTTTTTGGCAACGGTGGGATAACACTGAAGCTTTCTTT
V gene: TRBV12-3/TRBV12-4
J gene: TRBJ1-1
D gene: NA
clone size: NA

CDR3 protein: CASSFGQHNEQFF
CDR3 DNA: TGTGCCAGCAGTTTTGGGCAGCACAATGAGCAGTTCTTC
V gene: TRBV28
J gene: TRBJ2-1
D gene: NA
clone size: few

CDR3 protein: CASRPGHYMNTEAFF
CDR3 DNA: TGTGCCAGCAGACCGGGACATTACATGAACACTGAAGCTTTCTTT
V gene: TRBV27
J gene: TRBJ1-1
D gene: NA
clone size: few

CDR3 protein: CASSLGRGRGTGELFF
CDR3 DNA: TGTGCCAGCAGCTTAGGCCGGGGGCGCGGTACCGGGGAGCTGTTTTTT
V gene: TRBV11-3
J gene: TRBJ2-2
D gene: NA
clone size: once

CDR3 protein: CASSYATGFSYEQYF
CDR3 DNA: TGCGCCAGCAGCTACGCAACAGGTTTCTCCTACGAGCAGTACTTC
V gene: TRBV5-1
J gene: TRBJ2-7
D gene: NA
clone size: NA

CDR3 protein: CASSYRGRDEQFF
CDR3 DNA: TGTGCCAGCAGTTACAGAGGGCGCGATGAGCAGTTCTTC
V gene: TRBV6-5
J gene: TRBJ2-1
D gene: NA
clone size: NA